The table lists the clone carrying this T cell receptor beta chain with a count of one. Distinct nucleotide sequences in the sample also encode this CDR3. These data originate in a study of blood T cell repertoires in COVID-19. The wider study: Material from acute and convalescent COVID-19 was sourced from the United States, Italy and Spain. PBMCs, B-cell-depleted T cells, or T cells provided the cDNA or gDNA that made up the material.

The authors' processing: Reference gene primers were amplified, and this amplification served to estimate nucleated cell counts. Measured with immunoSEQ multiplex PCR; TCRdb has only the in-frame clones, and not every one. That table furnishes V, J and clone size, whereas the DNA furnished D and trimming. The profile shows around 130,000 clones, 84% of them singletons. Per germline, CDR1 DFQATT and CDR2 SNEGSKA (reference sequence). The CDR3 is 14 amino acids. Unmatched junction bases numbered 9, after V lost 3 bases and J lost 9 bases. This chain connects TRBV20-1 to TRBJ2-1; 9 nucleotides align to TRBD2. This TCR was recovered from a woman of 80 years or more with acute or convalescent COVID-19. Source material: peripheral blood. The DNA for the CDR3 is TGCAGTGCTAGTTCGGGCGGGAGGGCCTCTGAGCAGTTCTTC. This gives the protein CSASSGGRASEQFF.